This T cell receptor beta chain came from a study of Graves' ophthalmopathy and Graves' hyperthyroidism. For the study at large: The study drew peripheral blood at initial diagnosis, before any treatment.

Germline CDR1 is ENHRY and CDR2 is SYGVKD. The CDR3 consists of 14 residues. Germline trimming cut 10 bases from V and 7 bases from J; bases unmatched to any gene: 13. The diagnosis was founded upon clinical symptoms, serum thyroxine, TRAb, thyroid ultrasound and orbital computed tomography. More than 7.5 ml of fresh blood yielded the PBMCs by density gradient. The TCR beta CDR3 regions underwent amplification from RNA transcripts. A first-round RT-PCR used HTBI primers, followed by a second-round multiplex PCR. TCRdb re-called the multiplex PCR reads through MiXCR, storing one row per CDR3 protein. The table includes approximately 700,000 distinct CDR3 sequences, about 40% detected once.

The V and J genes are TRBV10-3 and TRBJ1-5; 7 bases fit TRBD1. The sequence came from an adult man with Graves' ophthalmopathy. The material sequenced was peripheral blood. CDR3 in amino acids: CATTEDRISQPQHF. The CDR3, as DNA: TGTGCCACGACTGAGGACAGGATCAGCCAGCCCCAGCATTTT.